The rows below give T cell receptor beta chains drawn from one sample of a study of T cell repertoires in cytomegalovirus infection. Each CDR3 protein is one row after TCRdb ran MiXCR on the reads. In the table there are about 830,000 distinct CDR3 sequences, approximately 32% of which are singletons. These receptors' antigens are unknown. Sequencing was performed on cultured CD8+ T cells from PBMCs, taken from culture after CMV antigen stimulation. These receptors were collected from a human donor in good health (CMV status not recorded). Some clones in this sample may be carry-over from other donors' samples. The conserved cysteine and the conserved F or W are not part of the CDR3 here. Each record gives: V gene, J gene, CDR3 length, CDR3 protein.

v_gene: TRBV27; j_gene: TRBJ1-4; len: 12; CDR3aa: ASSLMRNNEKLF
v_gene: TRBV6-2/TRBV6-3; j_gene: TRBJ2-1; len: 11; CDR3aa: ASSPSRWTEQF
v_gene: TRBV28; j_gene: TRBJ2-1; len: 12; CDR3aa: ASSPLGTYNEQF
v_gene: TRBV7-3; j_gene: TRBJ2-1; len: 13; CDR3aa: ASALGVAGYNEQF
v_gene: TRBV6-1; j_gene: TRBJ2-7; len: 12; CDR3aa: ASRREQGFYEQY
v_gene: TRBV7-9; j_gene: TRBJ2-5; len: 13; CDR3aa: ASSPWDRGQETQY
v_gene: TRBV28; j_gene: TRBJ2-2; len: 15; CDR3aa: ASSQLAGALNTGELF
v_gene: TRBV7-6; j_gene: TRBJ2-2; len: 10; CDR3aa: ASSRAAGELF
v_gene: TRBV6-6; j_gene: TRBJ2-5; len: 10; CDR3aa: ASRTDRDSQY
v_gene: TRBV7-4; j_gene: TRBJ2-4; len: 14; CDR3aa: ASSPGGGPAKNIQY
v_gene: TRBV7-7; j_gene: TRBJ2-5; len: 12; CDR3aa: ASSPGTAQETQY
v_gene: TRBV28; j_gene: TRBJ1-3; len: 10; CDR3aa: ASSLSRNTIY
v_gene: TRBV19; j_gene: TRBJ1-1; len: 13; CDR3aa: ASSTSGGVGTEAF
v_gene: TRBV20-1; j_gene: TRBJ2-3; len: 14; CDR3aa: SARETDGVEADTQY
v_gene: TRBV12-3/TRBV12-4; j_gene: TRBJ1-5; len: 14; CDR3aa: ASSFVTGRSNQPQH
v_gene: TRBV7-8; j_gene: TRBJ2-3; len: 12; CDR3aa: ASSSSASTDTQY
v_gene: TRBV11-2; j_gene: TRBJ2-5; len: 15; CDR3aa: ASSFLAGGPIQETQY
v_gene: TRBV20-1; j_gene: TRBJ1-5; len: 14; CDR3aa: SARDSLIYSNQPQH
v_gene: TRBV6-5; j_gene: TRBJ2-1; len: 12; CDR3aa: ASRSGGLYNEQF
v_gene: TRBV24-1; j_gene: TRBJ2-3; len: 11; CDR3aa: ATSAGSTDTQY
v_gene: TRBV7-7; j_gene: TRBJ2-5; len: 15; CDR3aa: ASSLRLAGGQKETQY
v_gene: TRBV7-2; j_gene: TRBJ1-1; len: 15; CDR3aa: ASSRYIGSGEFTEAF
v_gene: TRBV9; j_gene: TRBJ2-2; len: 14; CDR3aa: ASSVVGQGNTGELF
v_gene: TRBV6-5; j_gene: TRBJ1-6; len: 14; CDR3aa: ASSYSIGARNSPLH
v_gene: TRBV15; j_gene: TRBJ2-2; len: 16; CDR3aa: ATSRDRAGRVFTGELF
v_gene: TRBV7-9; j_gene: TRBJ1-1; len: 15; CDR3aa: ASSPPDRAHVNTEAF
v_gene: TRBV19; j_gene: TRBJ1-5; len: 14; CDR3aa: ASSIAGGDSNQPQH
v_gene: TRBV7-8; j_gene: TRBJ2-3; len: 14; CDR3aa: ASSWDSGGPGDTQY
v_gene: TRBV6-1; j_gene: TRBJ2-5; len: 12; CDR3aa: ASTGTGGKETQY
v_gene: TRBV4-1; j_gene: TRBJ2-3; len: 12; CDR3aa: ASSPGAGPDTQY
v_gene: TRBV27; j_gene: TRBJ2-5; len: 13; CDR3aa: ASSLGGPHPETQY
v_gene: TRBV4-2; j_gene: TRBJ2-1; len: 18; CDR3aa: ASSQELTAGGGETYNEQF
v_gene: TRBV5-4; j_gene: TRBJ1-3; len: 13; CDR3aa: ASSPEAPSGNTIY
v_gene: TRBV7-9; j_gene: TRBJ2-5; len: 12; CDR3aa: ASSVTGARETQY
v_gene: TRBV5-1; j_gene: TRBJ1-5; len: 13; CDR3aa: ASSLFPAVNQPQH
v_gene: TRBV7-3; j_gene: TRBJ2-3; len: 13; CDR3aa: ASSESGASTDTQY
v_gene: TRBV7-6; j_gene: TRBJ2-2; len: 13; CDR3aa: ASSGRTGGTGELF
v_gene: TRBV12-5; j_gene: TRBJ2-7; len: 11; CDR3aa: ASGLGSQYEQY
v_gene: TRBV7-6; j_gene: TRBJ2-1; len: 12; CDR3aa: ASSLVAGHNEQF
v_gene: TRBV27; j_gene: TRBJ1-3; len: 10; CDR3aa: ASKTAGNTIY
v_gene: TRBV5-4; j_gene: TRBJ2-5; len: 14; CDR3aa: ASSGSGLAGVETQY
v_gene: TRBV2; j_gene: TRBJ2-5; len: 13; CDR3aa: ASRKGAGGGETQY
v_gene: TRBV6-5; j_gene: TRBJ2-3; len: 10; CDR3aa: ASSPGQGGWY
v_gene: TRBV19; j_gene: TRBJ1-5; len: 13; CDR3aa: ASKADRGDDQPQH
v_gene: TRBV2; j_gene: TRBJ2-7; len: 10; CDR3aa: ASIRRFYEQY
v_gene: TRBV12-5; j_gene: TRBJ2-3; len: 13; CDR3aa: ASGLKGEGTDTQY
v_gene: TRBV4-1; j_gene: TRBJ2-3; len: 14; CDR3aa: ASSQVPSGATDTQY
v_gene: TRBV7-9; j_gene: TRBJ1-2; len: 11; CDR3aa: ASSLATLYGYT
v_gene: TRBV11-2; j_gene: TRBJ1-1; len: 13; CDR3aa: ASSEITRGNTEAF
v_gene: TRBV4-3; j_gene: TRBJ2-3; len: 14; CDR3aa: ASSQDLAGALDTQY
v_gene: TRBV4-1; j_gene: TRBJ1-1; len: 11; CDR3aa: ASQGRVGTEAF
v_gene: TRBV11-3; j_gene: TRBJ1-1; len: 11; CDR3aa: ASSMGTGTEAF
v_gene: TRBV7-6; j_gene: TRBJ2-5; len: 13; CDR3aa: ASSVGNPGLAAQY
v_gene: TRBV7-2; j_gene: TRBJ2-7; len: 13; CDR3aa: ASSFVFLPSYEQY
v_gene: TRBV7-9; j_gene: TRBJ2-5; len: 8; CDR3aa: ASSRETQY
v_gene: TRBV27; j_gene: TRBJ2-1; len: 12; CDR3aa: ASSLPYSLGEQF
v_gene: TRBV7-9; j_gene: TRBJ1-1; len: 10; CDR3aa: ASSGQMPEAF